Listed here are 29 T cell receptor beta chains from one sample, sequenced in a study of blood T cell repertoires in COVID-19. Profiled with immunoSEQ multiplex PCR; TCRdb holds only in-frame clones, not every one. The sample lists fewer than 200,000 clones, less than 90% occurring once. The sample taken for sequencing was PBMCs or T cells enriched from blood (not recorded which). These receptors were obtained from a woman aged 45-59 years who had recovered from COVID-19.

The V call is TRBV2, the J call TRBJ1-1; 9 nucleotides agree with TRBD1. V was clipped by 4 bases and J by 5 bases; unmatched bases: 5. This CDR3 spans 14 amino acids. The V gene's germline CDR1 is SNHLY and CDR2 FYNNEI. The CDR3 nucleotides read TGTGCCAGCAGTGTGGGACAGGGTGGGACTGAAGCTTTCTTT. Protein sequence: CASSVGQGGTEAFF.

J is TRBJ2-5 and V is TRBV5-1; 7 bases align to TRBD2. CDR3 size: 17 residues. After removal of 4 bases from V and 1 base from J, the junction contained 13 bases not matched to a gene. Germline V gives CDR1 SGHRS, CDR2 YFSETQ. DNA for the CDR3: TGCGCCAGCAGCCCTGGAGGGGCTAGCGGATTCCAAGAGACCCAGTACTTC. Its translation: CASSPGGASGFQETQYF. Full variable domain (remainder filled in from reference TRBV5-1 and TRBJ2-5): KAGVTQTPRYLIKTRGQQVTLSCSPISGHRSVSWYQQTPGQGLQFLFEYFSETQRNKGNFPGRFSGRQFSNSRSEMNVSTLELGDSALYLCASSPGGASGFQETQYFGPGTRLLVL.

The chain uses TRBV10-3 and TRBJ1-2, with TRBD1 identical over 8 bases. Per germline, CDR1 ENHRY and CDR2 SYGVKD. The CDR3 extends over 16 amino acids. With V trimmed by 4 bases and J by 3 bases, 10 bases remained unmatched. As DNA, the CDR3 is TGTGCCATCAGTGCCCCCGTTGACAGGGGCGACTATGGCTACACCTTC. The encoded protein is CAISAPVDRGDYGYTF.

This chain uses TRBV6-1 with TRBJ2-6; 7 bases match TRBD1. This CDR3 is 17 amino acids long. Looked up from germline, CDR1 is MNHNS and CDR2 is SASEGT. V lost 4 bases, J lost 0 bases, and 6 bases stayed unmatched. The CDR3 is CASSGTGAPSGANVLTF. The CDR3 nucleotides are TGTGCCAGCAGTGGAACAGGGGCTCCCTCTGGGGCCAACGTCCTGACTTTC.

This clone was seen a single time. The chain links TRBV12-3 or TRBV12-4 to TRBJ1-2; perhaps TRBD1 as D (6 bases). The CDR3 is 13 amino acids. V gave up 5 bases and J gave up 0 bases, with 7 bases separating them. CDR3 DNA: TGTGCCAGCAGTAGGACAGCTAACTATGGCTACACCTTC. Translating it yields CASSRTANYGYTF.

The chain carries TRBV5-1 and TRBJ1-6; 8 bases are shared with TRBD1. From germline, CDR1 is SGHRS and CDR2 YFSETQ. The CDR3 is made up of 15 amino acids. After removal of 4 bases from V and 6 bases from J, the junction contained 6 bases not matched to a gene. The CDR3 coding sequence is TGCGCCAGCAGCGCCCCGGGACAGGCTAATTCACCCCTCCACTTT. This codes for CASSAPGQANSPLHF.

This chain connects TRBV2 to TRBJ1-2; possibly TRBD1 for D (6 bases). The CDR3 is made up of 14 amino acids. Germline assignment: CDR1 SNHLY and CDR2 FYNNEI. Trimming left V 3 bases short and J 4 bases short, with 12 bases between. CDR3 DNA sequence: TGTGCCAGCAGTGACCCGGACAGTCTCTATGGCTACACCTTC. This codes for CASSDPDSLYGYTF.

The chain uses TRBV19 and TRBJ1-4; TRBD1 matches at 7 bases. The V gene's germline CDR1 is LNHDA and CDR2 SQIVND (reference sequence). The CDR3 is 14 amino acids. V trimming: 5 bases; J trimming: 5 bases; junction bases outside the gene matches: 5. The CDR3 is CASSPRGQNEKLFF. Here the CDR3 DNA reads TGTGCCAGTAGTCCTCGGGGACAGAATGAAAAACTGTTTTTT.

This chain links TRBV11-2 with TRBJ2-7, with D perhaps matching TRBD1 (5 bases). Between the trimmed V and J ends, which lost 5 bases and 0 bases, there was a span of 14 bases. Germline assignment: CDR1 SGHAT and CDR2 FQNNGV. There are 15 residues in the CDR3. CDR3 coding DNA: TGTGCCAGCAGCCCGCAGGGCTGCAGCTCCTACGAGCAGTACGTC. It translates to CASSPQGCSSYEQYV.

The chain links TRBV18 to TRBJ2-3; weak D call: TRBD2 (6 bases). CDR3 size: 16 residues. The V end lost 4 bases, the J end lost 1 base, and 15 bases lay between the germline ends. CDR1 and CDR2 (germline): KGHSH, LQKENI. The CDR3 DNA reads TGTGCCAGCTCACGTAGCGGAGGGCCGGGCACAGATACGCAGTATTTT. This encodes CASSRSGGPGTDTQYF.

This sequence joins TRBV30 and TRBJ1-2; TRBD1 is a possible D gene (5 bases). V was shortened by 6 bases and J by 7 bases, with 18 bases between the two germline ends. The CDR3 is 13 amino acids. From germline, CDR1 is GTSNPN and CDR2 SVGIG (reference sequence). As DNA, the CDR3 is TGTGCCTGCCCTACCCCAGGGCTTAGTGGCTACACCTTC. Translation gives CACPTPGLSGYTF. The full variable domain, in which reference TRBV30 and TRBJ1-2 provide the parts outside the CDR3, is SQTIHQWPATLVQPVGSPLSLECTVEGTSNPNLYWYRQAAGRGLQLLFYSVGIGQISSEVPQNLSASRPQDRQFILSSKKLLLSDSGFYLCACPTPGLSGYTFGSGTRLTVV.

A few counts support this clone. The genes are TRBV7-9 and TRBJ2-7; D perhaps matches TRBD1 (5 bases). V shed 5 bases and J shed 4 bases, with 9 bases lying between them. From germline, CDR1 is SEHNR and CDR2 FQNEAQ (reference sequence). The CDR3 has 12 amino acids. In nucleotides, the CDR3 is TGTGCCAGCAGCACAGACAGTTACGAGCAGTACGTC. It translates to CASSTDSYEQYV.

The CDR3 here is CATSDFDTLPETQYF. The CDR3, as DNA: TGTGCCACCAGTGATTTTGACACTCTCCCAGAGACCCAGTACTTC. This chain joins TRBV24-1 and TRBJ2-5; D unresolved. V was pared by 1 base and J by 4 bases, with 12 bases between. CDR3 length: 15 amino acids. The germline V gene encodes CDR1 KGHDR and CDR2 SFDVKD.

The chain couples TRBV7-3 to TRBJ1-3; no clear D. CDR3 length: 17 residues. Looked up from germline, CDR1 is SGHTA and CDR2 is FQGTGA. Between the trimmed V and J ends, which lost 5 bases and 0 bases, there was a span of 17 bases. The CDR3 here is CASSQNPDCSSGNTIYF. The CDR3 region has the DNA TGTGCCAGCAGCCAAAATCCCGACTGCTCCTCTGGAAACACCATATATTTT.

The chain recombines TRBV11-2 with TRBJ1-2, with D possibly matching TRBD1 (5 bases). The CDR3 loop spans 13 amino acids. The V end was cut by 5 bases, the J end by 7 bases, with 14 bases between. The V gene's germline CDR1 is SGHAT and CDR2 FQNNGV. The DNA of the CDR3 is TGTGCCAGCAGCCCCAGTGTCGGGGGTGGCTACACCTTC. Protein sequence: CASSPSVGGGYTF.

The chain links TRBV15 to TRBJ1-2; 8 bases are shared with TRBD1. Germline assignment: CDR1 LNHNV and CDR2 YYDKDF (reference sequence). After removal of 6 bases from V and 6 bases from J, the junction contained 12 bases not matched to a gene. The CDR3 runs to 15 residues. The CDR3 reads CATRTAGGGPDGYTF. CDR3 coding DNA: TGTGCCACCAGGACGGCAGGGGGCGGCCCGGATGGCTACACCTTC. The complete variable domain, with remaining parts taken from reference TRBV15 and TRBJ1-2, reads DAMVIQNPRYQVTQFGKPVTLSCSQTLNHNVMYWYQQKSSQAPKLLFHYYDKDFNNEADTPDNFQSRRPNTSFCFLDIRSPGLGDTAMYLCATRTAGGGPDGYTFGSGTRLTVV.

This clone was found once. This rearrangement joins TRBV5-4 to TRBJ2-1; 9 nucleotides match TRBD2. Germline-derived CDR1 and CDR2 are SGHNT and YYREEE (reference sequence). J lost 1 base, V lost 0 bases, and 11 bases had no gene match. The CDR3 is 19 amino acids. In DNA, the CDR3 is TGTGCCAGCAGCTTGGCCTTAGGACTAGCGCCTGCATCCTACAATGAGCAGTTCTTC. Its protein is CASSLALGLAPASYNEQFF.

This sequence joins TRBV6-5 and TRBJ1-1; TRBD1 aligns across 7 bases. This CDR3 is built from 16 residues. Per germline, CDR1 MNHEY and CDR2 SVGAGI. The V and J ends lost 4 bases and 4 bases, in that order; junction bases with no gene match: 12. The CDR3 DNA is TGTGCCAGCAGTTCACGGGCCAGGGGGGAGCGCACTGAAGCTTTCTTT. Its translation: CASSSRARGERTEAFF.

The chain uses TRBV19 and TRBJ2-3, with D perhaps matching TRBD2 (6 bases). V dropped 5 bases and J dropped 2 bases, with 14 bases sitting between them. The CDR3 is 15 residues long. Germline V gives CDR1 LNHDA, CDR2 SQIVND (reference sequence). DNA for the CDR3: TGTGCCAGTAGTCCCCGGGGCGGGGCCACAGATACGCAGTATTTT. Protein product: CASSPRGGATDTQYF.

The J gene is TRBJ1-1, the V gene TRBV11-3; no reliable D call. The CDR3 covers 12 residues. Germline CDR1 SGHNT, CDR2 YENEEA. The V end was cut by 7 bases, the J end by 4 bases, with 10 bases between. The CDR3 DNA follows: TGTGCCAGCAACCAAGGGAGCACTGAAGCTTTCTTT. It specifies CASNQGSTEAFF.

The CDR3 is CASSAQGIDGYTF. The CDR3 coding sequence is TGCGCCAGCAGCGCACAGGGGATAGATGGCTACACCTTC. The chain is built from TRBV5-1 and TRBJ1-2, with 7 bases aligning to TRBD1. Germline CDR1 is SGHRS and CDR2 is YFSETQ. The junction had 6 bases not matched to a gene; V was cut back by 4 bases and J by 6 bases. This CDR3 comprises 13 residues.

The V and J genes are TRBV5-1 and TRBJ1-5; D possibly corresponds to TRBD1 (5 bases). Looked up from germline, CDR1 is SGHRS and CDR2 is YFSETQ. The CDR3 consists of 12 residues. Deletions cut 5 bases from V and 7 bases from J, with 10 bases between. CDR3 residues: CASSREGQPQHF. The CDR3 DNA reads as TGCGCCAGCAGTCGGGAGGGGCAGCCCCAGCATTTT. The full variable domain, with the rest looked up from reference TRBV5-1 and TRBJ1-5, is KAGVTQTPRYLIKTRGQQVTLSCSPISGHRSVSWYQQTPGQGLQFLFEYFSETQRNKGNFPGRFSGRQFSNSRSEMNVSTLELGDSALYLCASSREGQPQHFGDGTRLSIL.

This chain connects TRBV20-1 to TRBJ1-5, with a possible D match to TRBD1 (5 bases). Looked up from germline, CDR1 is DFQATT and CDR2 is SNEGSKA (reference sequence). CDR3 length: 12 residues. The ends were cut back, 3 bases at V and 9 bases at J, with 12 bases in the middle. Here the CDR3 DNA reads TGCAGTGCTAGTACAGGCCGACCGCCCCAGCATTTT. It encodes CSASTGRPPQHF.

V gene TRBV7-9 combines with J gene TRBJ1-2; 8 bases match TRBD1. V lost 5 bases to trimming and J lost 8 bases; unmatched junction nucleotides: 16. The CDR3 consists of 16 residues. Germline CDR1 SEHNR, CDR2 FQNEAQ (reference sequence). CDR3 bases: TGTGCCAGCAGCCCGCCCGGACAGGGCCCGATTAGGGGCTACACCTTC. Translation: CASSPPGQGPIRGYTF.

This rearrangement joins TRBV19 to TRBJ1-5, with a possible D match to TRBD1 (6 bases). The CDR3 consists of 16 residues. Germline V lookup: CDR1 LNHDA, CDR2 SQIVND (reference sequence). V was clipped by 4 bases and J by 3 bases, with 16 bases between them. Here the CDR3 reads CASSTMDSGINQPQHF. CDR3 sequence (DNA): TGTGCCAGTAGTACCATGGACAGCGGAATCAATCAGCCCCAGCATTTT.

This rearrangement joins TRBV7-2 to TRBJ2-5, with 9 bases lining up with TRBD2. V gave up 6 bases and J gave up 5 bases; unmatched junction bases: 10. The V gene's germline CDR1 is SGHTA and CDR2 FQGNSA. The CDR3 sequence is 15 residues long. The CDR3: CASSNGGRAAETQYF. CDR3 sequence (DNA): TGTGCCAGCAGTAATGGCGGGAGGGCCGCGGAGACCCAGTACTTC.

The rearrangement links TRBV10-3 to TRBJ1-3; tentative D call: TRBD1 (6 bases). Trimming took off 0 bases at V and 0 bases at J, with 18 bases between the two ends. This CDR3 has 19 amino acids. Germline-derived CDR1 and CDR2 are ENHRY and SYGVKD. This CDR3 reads CAISESWTAFWDSGNTIYF. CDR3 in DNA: TGTGCCATCAGTGAGTCGTGGACAGCGTTTTGGGACTCTGGAAACACCATATATTTT.

CDR3 nucleotide sequence: TGTGCCAGCAGCGCGTTTTCTGGGCTATGGGTGAACACTGAAGCTTTCTTT. This sequence encodes CASSAFSGLWVNTEAFF. V gene TRBV5-4 combines with J gene TRBJ1-1; D is uncertain. The germline V gene has CDR1 SGHNT and CDR2 YYREEE (reference sequence). CDR3 size: 17 residues. Trimming left V 4 bases short and J 0 bases short, with 19 bases between.

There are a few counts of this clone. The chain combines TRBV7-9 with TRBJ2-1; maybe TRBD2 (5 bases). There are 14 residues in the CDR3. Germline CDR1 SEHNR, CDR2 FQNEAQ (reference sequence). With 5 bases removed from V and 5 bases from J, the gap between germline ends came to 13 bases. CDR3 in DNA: TGTGCCAGCAGCGCCCGACTAACGAACAATGAGCAGTTCTTC. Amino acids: CASSARLTNNEQFF.